Listed here are 16 T cell receptor beta chains from one sample, sequenced in a study of blood T cell repertoires in COVID-19. Generated by immunoSEQ multiplex PCR, the TCRdb table keeps only in-frame clones and is missing some. The sample holds fewer than 450,000 clones, about 90% seen once. The specimen sequenced was peripheral blood. The receptors shown here come from a woman between 50 and 59 years old with COVID-19, enrolled during active disease.

The chain is built from TRBV5-4 and TRBJ2-1; 8 nucleotides line up with TRBD2. Germline lookup yields CDR1 SGHNT and CDR2 YYREEE (reference sequence). V lost 0 bases and J lost 3; bases outside the gene matches: 5. The CDR3 length is 16 residues. The CDR3 DNA follows: TGTGCCAGCAGCTTGGCCAGCGGGAGAATCTACAATGAGCAGTTCTTC. Amino acid sequence: CASSLASGRIYNEQFF. The full variable domain, its missing parts supplied by reference TRBV5-4 and TRBJ2-1, is ETGVTQSPTHLIKTRGQQVTLRCSSQSGHNTVSWYQQALGQGPQFIFQYYREEENGRGNFPPRFSGLQFPNYSSELNVNALELDDSALYLCASSLASGRIYNEQFFGPGTRLTVL.

V usage is TRBV5-1 and J usage is TRBJ2-5, with a tentative D call TRBD1 (6 bases). V lost 3 bases and J 5 bases, leaving 20 bases between the germline ends. Germline CDR1 reads SGHRS; CDR2 reads YFSETQ. This CDR3 has 16 residues. The CDR3 loop is CASSSNTGHYGETQYF. The CDR3 DNA reads as TGCGCCAGCAGCTCAAATACGGGACATTATGGGGAGACCCAGTACTTC.

J is TRBJ1-2 and V is TRBV11-2; maybe TRBD1 (6 bases). This CDR3 has 17 amino acids. Germline V gene lookup returns CDR1 SGHAT and CDR2 FQNNGV. Trimming removed 1 base from V and 0 bases from J, with 15 bases in between. CDR3 residues: CASSLGRIQGTNYGYTF. As DNA, the CDR3 is TGTGCCAGCAGCTTAGGACGGATCCAGGGGACTAACTATGGCTACACCTTC.

The V call is TRBV2, the J call TRBJ1-5; a weak D match, TRBD1 (5 bases). Trimming stripped 3 bases from V and 3 bases from J, with 9 bases between. This CDR3 is 14 amino acids long. Germline loops: CDR1 SNHLY, CDR2 FYNNEI. The CDR3 protein is CASSDRGNNQPQHF. The CDR3 DNA follows: TGTGCCAGCAGTGATAGGGGTAACAATCAGCCCCAGCATTTT.

The rearrangement uses TRBV20-1 and TRBJ2-5, with TRBD2 as a possible D gene (6 bases). This CDR3 is 13 amino acids long. Germline V CDR1 and CDR2: DFQATT, SNEGSKA (reference sequence). V was cut by 3 bases and J by 4 bases, with 12 bases left in between. CDR3 in DNA: TGCAGTGCTAGTTGGCGGAGGGGAGAGACCCAGTACTTC. Its protein is CSASWRRGETQYF.

The chain employs TRBV30 and TRBJ2-5; D may be TRBD2 (6 bases). The V gene's germline CDR1 is GTSNPN and CDR2 SVGIG (reference sequence). V gave up 3 bases and J gave up 5 bases, with 10 bases separating them. The length of the CDR3 is 12 residues. CDR3 sequence: CAWRRDGETQYF. CDR3 nucleotide sequence: TGTGCCTGGAGGCGGGACGGGGAGACCCAGTACTTC.

The V call is TRBV19, the J call TRBJ1-4; D is uncertain. Between the trimmed V and J ends, which lost 6 bases and 3 bases, there was a span of 11 bases. CDR1 and CDR2 from the germline V gene are LNHDA and SQIVND (reference sequence). The length of the CDR3 is 14 residues. CDR3 residues: CASSRREANEKLFF. The CDR3 region has the DNA TGTGCCAGTAGCAGGAGGGAGGCTAATGAAAAACTGTTTTTT.

This clone came up once. J is TRBJ1-5 and V is TRBV28, with TRBD1 identical over 7 bases. This CDR3 is 13 amino acids long. V trimming: 6 bases; J trimming: 4 bases; junction bases outside the gene matches: 3. In germline, CDR1 is MDHEN, CDR2 SYDVKM. CDR3 sequence reads: CASSGQDNQPQHF. The CDR3, as DNA: TGTGCCAGCAGCGGACAGGATAATCAGCCCCAGCATTTT.

The rearrangement links TRBV5-1 to TRBJ1-2, with TRBD1 matching over 7 bases. Germline assignment: CDR1 SGHRS and CDR2 YFSETQ. The CDR3 spans 16 residues. The V segment lost 2 bases and the J segment 5 bases; nucleotides outside the gene matches: 12. Written as DNA, the CDR3 is TGCGCCAGCAGCTTACAGGGGATGAGGGGAAGTTATGGCTACACCTTC. Its translation: CASSLQGMRGSYGYTF.

This clone is a singleton in its sample. The genes are TRBV4-2 and TRBJ2-1, with 7 bases identical to TRBD2. The CDR3 extends over 16 amino acids. Germline trimming cut 4 bases from V and 5 bases from J; bases unmatched to any gene: 11. Germline-derived CDR1 and CDR2 are LGHNA and YNFKEQ. The CDR3 sequence: CASSPSHERGNNEQFF. CDR3 in DNA: TGTGCCAGCAGCCCGTCCCACGAGCGGGGAAACAATGAGCAGTTCTTC.

The J gene is TRBJ2-1, the V gene TRBV4-2, with a tentative D call TRBD1 (6 bases). Germline V lookup: CDR1 LGHNA, CDR2 YNFKEQ. This CDR3 is built from 13 residues. Trimming removed 7 bases from V and 8 bases from J, with 15 bases in between. Here the CDR3 reads CASTPGDGHEQFF. CDR3 in DNA: TGTGCCAGCACCCCAGGGGACGGCCATGAGCAGTTCTTC.

The V and J genes are TRBV30 and TRBJ2-2, with D hard to call. Germline V lookup: CDR1 GTSNPN, CDR2 SVGIG (reference sequence). Between the trimmed V and J ends, which lost 0 bases and 8 bases, there was a span of 10 bases. CDR3 length: 13 amino acids. The CDR3 is CAWSVHEAGELFF. CDR3 nucleotide sequence: TGTGCCTGGAGTGTACATGAGGCTGGGGAGCTGTTTTTT. Looking up the rest from reference TRBV30 and TRBJ2-2 gives the full variable domain: SQTIHQWPATLVQPVGSPLSLECTVEGTSNPNLYWYRQAAGRGLQLLFYSVGIGQISSEVPQNLSASRPQDRQFILSSKKLLLSDSGFYLCAWSVHEAGELFFGEGSRLTVL.

J is TRBJ2-6 and V is TRBV11-3; unclear D gene. V lost 0 bases to trimming and J lost 9 bases, with 6 bases between them. The length of the CDR3 is 13 residues. Germline V CDR1 and CDR2: SGHNT, YENEEA. CDR3 in DNA: TGTGCCAGCAGCTTAGACAGGTTCAACGTCCTGACTTTC. This translates into CASSLDRFNVLTF. Full variable domain (remainder filled in from reference TRBV11-3 and TRBJ2-6): EAGVVQSPRYKIIEKKQPVAFWCNPISGHNTLYWYLQNLGQGPELLIRYENEEAVDDSQLPKDRFSAERLKGVDSTLKIQPAELGDSAVYLCASSLDRFNVLTFGAGSRLTVL.

The rearrangement joins TRBV5-1 to TRBJ2-7; TRBD2 is a possible D gene (6 bases). Germline lookup yields CDR1 SGHRS and CDR2 YFSETQ. V lost 0 bases and J 2 bases, leaving 15 bases between the germline ends. CDR3 size: 16 residues. CDR3 sequence: CASSLEGGKKAYEQYF. As DNA, the CDR3 is TGCGCCAGCAGCTTGGAGGGAGGAAAGAAGGCCTACGAGCAGTACTTC.

The genes are TRBV6-5 and TRBJ1-1, with a weak D call TRBD1 (6 bases). The germline V gene has CDR1 MNHEY and CDR2 SVGAGI. Deletions cut 4 bases from V and 0 bases from J, with 12 bases between. There are 15 residues in the CDR3. CDR3 sequence reads: CASSSSTGLNTEAFF. The CDR3, as DNA: TGTGCCAGCAGTTCCTCAACAGGGTTGAACACTGAAGCTTTCTTT.

The chain uses TRBV19 and TRBJ2-2; D uncertain. Trimming removed 3 bases at V and 0 bases at J, with 5 bases between. The CDR3 loop spans 14 amino acids. Per germline, CDR1 LNHDA and CDR2 SQIVND (reference sequence). CDR3 amino acids: CASSIPANTGELFF. The CDR3 coding sequence is TGTGCCAGTAGTATCCCCGCGAACACCGGGGAGCTGTTTTTT. The full variable domain, its missing parts supplied by reference TRBV19 and TRBJ2-2, is DGGITQSPKYLFRKEGQNVTLSCEQNLNHDAMYWYRQDPGQGLRLIYYSQIVNDFQKGDIAEGYSVSREKKESFPLTVTSAQKNPTAFYLCASSIPANTGELFFGEGSRLTVL.